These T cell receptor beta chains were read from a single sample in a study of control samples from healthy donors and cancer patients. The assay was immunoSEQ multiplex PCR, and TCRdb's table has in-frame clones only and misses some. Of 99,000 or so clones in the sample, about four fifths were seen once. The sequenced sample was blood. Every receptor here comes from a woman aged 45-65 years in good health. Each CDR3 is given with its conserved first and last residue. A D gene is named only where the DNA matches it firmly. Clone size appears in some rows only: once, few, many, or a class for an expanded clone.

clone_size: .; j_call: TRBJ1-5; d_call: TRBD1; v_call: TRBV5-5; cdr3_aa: CASSSTGGALQPQHF; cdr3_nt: TGTGCCAGCAGCTCGACAGGGGGCGCGTTACAGCCCCAGCATTTT
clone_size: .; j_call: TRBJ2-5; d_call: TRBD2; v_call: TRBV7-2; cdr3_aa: CASSVLAGQETQYF; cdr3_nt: TGTGCCAGCAGCGTACTAGCGGGGCAAGAGACCCAGTACTTC
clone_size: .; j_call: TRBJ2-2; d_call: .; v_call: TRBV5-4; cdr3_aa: CASSLATGAATGELFF; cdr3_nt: TGTGCCAGCAGCTTGGCCACGGGGGCAGCCACCGGGGAGCTGTTTTTT
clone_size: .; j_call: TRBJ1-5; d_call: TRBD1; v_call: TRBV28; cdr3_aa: CASRVRGYGDQPQHF; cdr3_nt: TGTGCCAGCAGGGTCAGGGGGTACGGCGATCAGCCCCAGCATTTT
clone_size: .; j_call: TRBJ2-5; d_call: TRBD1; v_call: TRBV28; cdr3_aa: CASSFFRGGGETQYF; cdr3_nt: TGTGCCAGCAGTTTCTTTCGAGGGGGCGGAGAGACCCAGTACTTC
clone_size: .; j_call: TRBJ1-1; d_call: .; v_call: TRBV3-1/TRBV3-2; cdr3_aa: CASSQGLNTEAFF; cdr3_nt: TGTGCCAGCAGCCAAGGTTTGAACACTGAAGCTTTCTTT
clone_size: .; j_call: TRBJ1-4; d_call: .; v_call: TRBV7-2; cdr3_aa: CASSPDSSATNEKLFF; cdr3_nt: TGTGCCAGCAGCCCCGACAGCAGTGCAACTAATGAAAAACTGTTTTTT
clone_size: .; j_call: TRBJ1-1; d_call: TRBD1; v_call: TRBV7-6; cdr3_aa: CASSKGGTGGESSNTFF; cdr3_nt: TGTGCCAGCAGCAAGGGGGGTACAGGGGGCGAGTCCAGTAATACTTTCTTT
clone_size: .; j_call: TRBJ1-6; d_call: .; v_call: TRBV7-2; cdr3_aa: CASSFFSVASDSPLHF; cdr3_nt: TGTGCCAGCAGCTTTTTTAGCGTGGCTTCGGATTCACCCCTCCACTTT
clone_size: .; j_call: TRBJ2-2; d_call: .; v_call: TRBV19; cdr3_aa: CASTSWGANTGELFF; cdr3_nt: TGTGCCAGTACTTCGTGGGGAGCGAACACCGGGGAGCTGTTTTTT
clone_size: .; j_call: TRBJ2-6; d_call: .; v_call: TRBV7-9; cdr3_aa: CASSLAGSGANVLTF; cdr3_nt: TGTGCCAGCAGCTTAGCGGGCTCTGGGGCCAACGTCCTGACTTTC
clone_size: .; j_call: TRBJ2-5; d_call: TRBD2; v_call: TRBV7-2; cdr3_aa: CASSLTSGTQQETQYF; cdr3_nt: TGTGCCAGCAGCTTGACTAGCGGGACTCAGCAAGAGACCCAGTACTTC
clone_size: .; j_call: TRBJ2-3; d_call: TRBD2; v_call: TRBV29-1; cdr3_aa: CSVRRTSSLFSTDTQYF; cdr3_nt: TGCAGCGTCCGACGGACTAGTTCATTGTTTTCCACAGATACGCAGTATTTT
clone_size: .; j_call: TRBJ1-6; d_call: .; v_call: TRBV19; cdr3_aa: CASRWSSYNSPLHF; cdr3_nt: TGTGCCAGTAGATGGAGCTCCTATAATTCACCCCTCCACTTT
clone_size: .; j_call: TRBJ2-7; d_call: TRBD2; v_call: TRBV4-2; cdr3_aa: CASSQDLRGEFYEQYF; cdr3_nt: TGTGCCAGCAGCCAAGATCTTCGGGGGGAATTCTACGAGCAGTACTTC
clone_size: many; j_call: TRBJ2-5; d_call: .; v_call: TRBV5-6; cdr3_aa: CASSLPQLQTQYF; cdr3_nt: TGTGCCAGCAGCTTGCCCCAGCTCCAGACCCAGTACTTC
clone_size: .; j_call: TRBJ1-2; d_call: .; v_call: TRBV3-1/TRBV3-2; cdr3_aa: CASSLRDTYGYTF; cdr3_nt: TGTGCCAGCAGCCTCCGGGACACCTATGGCTACACCTTC
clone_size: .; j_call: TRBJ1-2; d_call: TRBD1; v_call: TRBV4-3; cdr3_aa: CASSRRTGKGEGYTF; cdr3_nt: TGCGCCAGCAGCCGCAGGACAGGGAAGGGAGAGGGCTACACCTTC
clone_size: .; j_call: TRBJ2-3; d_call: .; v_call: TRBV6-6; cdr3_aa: CASSYPLLGTQYF; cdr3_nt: TGTGCCAGCAGTTACCCCCTCCTCGGTACGCAGTATTTT
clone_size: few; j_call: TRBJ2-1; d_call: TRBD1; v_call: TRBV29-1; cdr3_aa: CSVRTGQGIEQFF; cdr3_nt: TGCAGCGTACGTACGGGACAGGGGATTGAGCAGTTCTTC
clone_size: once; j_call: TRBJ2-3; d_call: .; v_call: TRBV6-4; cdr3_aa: CASSDVGKGTDTQYF; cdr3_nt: TGTGCCAGCAGTGACGTGGGAAAGGGCACAGATACGCAGTATTTT
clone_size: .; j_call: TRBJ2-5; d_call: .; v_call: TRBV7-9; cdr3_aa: CASSLGPLRGETQYF; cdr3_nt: TGTGCCAGCAGCTTAGGCCCCCTTAGGGGAGAGACCCAGTACTTC
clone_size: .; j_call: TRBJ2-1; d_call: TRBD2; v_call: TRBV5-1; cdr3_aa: CASSFSGGDYNEQFF; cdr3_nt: TGCGCCAGCAGCTTTAGCGGGGGGGATTACAATGAGCAGTTCTTC
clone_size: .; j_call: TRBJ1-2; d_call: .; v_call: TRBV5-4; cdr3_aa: CASSLQGLYGYTF; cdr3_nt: TGTGCCAGCAGCTTGCAGGGCCTCTATGGCTACACCTTC
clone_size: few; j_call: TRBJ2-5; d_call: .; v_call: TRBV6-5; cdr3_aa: CASRRGGLETQYF; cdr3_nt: TGTGCCAGCAGGCGTGGGGGATTGGAGACCCAGTACTTC
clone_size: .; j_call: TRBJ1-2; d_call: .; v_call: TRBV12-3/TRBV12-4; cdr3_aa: CASGQANYGYTF; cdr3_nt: TGTGCCAGCGGGCAAGCTAACTATGGCTACACCTTC
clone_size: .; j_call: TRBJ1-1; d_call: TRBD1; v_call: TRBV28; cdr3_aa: CASRVSGTGMAFF; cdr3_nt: TGTGCCAGCAGGGTATCCGGGACAGGGATGGCTTTCTTT
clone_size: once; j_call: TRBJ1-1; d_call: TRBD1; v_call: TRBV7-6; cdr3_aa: CASSLAEGTGGIFTEAFF; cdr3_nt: TGTGCCAGCAGCTTAGCGGAGGGGACAGGGGGCATCTTCACTGAAGCTTTCTTT
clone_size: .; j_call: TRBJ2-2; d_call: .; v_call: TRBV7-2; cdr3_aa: CASSPALFGELFF; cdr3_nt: TGTGCCAGCAGCCCCGCCTTATTCGGGGAGCTGTTTTTT
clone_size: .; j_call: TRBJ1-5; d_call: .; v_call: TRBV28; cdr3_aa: CASRYRGVLSNQPQHF; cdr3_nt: TGTGCCAGCAGATATCGGGGGGTTTTGAGCAATCAGCCCCAGCATTTT
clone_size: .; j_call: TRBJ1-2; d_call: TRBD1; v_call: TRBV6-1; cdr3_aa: CASSDRDRGGYTF; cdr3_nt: TGTGCCAGCAGTGACCGGGACAGGGGTGGCTACACCTTC
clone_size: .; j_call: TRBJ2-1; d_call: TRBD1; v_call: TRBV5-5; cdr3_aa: CASSSLLRDRVVNDEQFF; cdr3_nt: TGTGCCAGCAGCTCCCTTCTCCGGGACAGGGTTGTTAACGATGAGCAGTTCTTC
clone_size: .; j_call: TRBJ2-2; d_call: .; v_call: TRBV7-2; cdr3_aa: CASSLVNSGELFF; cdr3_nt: TGTGCCAGCAGCCTTGTCAATTCCGGGGAGCTGTTTTTT
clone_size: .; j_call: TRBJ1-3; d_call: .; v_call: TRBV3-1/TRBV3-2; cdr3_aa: CASSPDGSGNTIYF; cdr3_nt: TGTGCCAGCAGCCCGGACGGCTCTGGAAACACCATATATTTT
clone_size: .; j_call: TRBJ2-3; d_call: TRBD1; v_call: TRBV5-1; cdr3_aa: CASSTDRTSTDTQYF; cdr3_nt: TGCGCCAGCAGCACGGACAGGACTAGCACAGATACGCAGTATTTT
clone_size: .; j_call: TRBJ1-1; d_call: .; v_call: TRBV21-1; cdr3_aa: CASSKATGVGTEAFF; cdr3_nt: TGTGCCAGCAGCAAAGCTACGGGAGTAGGCACTGAAGCTTTCTTT
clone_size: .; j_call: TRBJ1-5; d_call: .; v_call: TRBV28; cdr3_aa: CASSLPYGPQHF; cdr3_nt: TGTGCCAGCAGTTTACCCTATGGGCCCCAGCATTTT
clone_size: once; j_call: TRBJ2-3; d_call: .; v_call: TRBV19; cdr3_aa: CASSIARGTDTQYF; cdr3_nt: TGTGCCAGTAGTATAGCCAGGGGCACAGATACGCAGTATTTT
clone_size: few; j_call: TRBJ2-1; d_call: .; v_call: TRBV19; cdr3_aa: CASSIEPQGSGRHNEQFF; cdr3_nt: TGTGCCAGTAGTATAGAGCCCCAGGGCTCAGGGCGGCACAATGAGCAGTTCTTC
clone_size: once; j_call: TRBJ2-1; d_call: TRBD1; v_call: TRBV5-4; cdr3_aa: CASSPGTGASLSYNEQFF; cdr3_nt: TGTGCCAGCAGCCCCGGGACAGGGGCGTCGCTCTCCTACAATGAGCAGTTCTTC
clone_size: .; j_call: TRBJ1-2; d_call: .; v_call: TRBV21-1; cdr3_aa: CASSKGIPRTVMGAIANYGYTF; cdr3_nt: TGTGCCAGCAGCAAGGGTATTCCACGAACCGTTATGGGGGCCATAGCTAACTATGGCTACACCTTC
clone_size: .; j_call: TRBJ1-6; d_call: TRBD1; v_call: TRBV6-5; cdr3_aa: CASGRDRNNSPLHF; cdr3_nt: TGTGCCAGCGGCAGGGACAGAAATAATTCACCCCTCCACTTT
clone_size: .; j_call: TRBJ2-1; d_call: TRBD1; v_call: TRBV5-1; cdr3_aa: CASSHSRDRGTDEQFF; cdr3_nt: TGCGCCAGCAGCCACAGCAGGGACAGGGGAACCGATGAGCAGTTCTTC
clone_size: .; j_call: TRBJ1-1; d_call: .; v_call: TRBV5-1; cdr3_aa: CASSLEALVNTEAFF; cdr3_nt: TGCGCCAGCAGCTTGGAAGCCCTCGTGAACACTGAAGCTTTCTTT
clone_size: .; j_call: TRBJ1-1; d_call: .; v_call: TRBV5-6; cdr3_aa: CASSSERILNTEAFF; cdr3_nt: TGTGCCAGCAGCTCAGAGCGGATCTTGAACACTGAAGCTTTCTTT
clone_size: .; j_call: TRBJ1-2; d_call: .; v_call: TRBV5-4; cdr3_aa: CASSPGLSNYGYTF; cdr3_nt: TGTGCCAGCAGCCCGGGACTGTCTAACTATGGCTACACCTTC
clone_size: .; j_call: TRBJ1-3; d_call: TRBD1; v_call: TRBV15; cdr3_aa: CATSRDGHRGRGNTIYF; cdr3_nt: TGTGCCACCAGCAGAGACGGTCACAGGGGGCGAGGAAACACCATATATTTT
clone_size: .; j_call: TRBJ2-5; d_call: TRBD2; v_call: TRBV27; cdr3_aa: CASSLSGGALETQYF; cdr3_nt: TGTGCCAGCAGTTTGAGCGGGGGGGCGTTGGAGACCCAGTACTTC
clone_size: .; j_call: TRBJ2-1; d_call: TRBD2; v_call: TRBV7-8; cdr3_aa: CASITRDGRNNEQFF; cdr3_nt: TGTGCCAGCATAACCCGGGACGGGAGGAACAATGAGCAGTTCTTC
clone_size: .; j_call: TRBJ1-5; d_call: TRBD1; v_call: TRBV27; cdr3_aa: CASSLTGGLQPQHF; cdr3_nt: TGTGCCAGCAGTTTGACAGGGGGCTTGCAGCCCCAGCATTTT
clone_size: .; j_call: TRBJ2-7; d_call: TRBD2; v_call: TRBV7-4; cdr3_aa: CASSHPALAEIYEQYF; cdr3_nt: TGTGCCAGCAGCCACCCTGCGCTAGCGGAAATTTACGAGCAGTACTTC
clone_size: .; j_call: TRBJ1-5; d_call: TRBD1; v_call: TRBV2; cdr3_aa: CARGGRNQPQHF; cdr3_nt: TGTGCCAGAGGGGGCAGGAATCAGCCCCAGCATTTT